Presented here are 21 T cell receptor beta chains from one specimen sequenced in a study of CD8+ T cells in alopecia areata. cDNA serving as the sequencing template came from extracted, reverse transcribed RNA. Sequencing was performed with immunoSEQ multiplex PCR; in TCRdb, only in-frame clones are kept and a portion is missing. The sample consists of just over 20,000 clones, roughly two thirds of them appearing once. Across about 5 patients, CD4+ cells underwent sorting into CD25+CD127- cells. Sequencing was done on a sample of CD4+ Tregs sorted from blood. Receptors were obtained from a human donor with alopecia areata.

This rearrangement joins TRBV5-1 to TRBJ1-2, with unresolved D. The CDR3 sequence is 13 residues long. The V gene's germline CDR1 is SGHRS and CDR2 YFSETQ. V was shortened by 4 bases and J by 3 bases, with 10 bases between the two germline ends. The CDR3 loop is CASSARTDYGYTF. DNA for the CDR3: TGCGCCAGCAGCGCGCGGACTGACTATGGCTACACCTTC.

There are a few counts of this clone. J is TRBJ2-1 and V is TRBV18; D not certain. This CDR3 contains 11 residues. Germline CDR1 and CDR2: KGHSH and LQKENI. V gave up 2 bases and J gave up 9 bases, with 5 bases separating them. The CDR3 region is CASSPSSEQFF. The CDR3, as DNA: TGTGCCAGCTCACCATCGAGTGAGCAGTTCTTC. The variable domain in full, with the rest retrieved from reference TRBV18 and TRBJ2-1, is NAGVMQNPRHLVRRRGQEARLRCSPMKGHSHVYWYRQLPEEGLKFMVYLQKENIIDESGMPKERFSAEFPKEGPSILRIQQVVRGDSAAYFCASSPSSEQFFGPGTRLTVL.

This clone was picked up a small number of times. The chain is built from TRBV19 and TRBJ2-2, with unresolved D. Germline V gene data show CDR1 as LNHDA and CDR2 as SQIVND (reference sequence). CDR3 length: 11 residues. With 10 bases removed from V and 7 bases from J, the gap between germline ends came to 10 bases. The CDR3 sequence: CATFAYGELFF. The DNA for the CDR3 is TGTGCCACGTTCGCGTACGGGGAGCTGTTTTTT.

The rearrangement uses TRBV5-1 and TRBJ2-7, with 7 positions matching TRBD1. J was trimmed by 2 bases and V by 4 bases; bases with no gene match: 3. The germline CDR1 and CDR2 sequences are SGHRS and YFSETQ. The CDR3 contains 13 residues. The CDR3 is CASSTGQTYEQYF. The CDR3 DNA is TGCGCCAGCAGCACGGGACAGACCTACGAGCAGTACTTC.

This clone was observed a single time. V gene TRBV5-1 combines with J gene TRBJ2-5; 7 bases are shared with TRBD1. Germline CDR1 reads SGHRS; CDR2 reads YFSETQ. Unmatched junction bases numbered 6, after V lost 0 bases and J lost 1 base. The CDR3 contains 16 residues. The CDR3: CASSLANRGVQETQYF. CDR3 nucleotides: TGCGCCAGCAGCTTGGCGAACAGGGGTGTCCAAGAGACCCAGTACTTC.

This clone was recorded once. This sequence joins TRBV10-1 and TRBJ2-2; a weak D match, TRBD1 (5 bases). Looked up from germline, CDR1 is WNHNN and CDR2 is SYGVQD (reference sequence). The length of the CDR3 is 16 residues. The V gene lost 0 bases and the J gene lost 3 bases, with 11 bases spanning the gap. In DNA, the CDR3 is TGCGCCAGCAGTGAGTCGACTGACAGCTACACCGGGGAGCTGTTTTTT. Its translation: CASSESTDSYTGELFF.

This clone was picked up a small number of times. This sequence joins TRBV10-3 and TRBJ2-1; 10 nucleotides agree with TRBD2. The CDR3 has 16 residues. Germline-derived CDR1 and CDR2 are ENHRY and SYGVKD. J was trimmed by 4 bases and V by 4 bases; bases with no gene match: 7. The CDR3, as DNA: TGTGCCATCAGTGCGGGACTAGCGATTGGGTACAATGAGCAGTTCTTC. Translating gives CAISAGLAIGYNEQFF.

The chain couples TRBV28 to TRBJ2-7; 8 nucleotides align to TRBD2. With 5 bases clipped from V and 3 bases from J, the junction kept 6 bases outside the gene matches. Germline V gene lookup returns CDR1 MDHEN and CDR2 SYDVKM. The CDR3 spans 14 residues. The CDR3 loop reads CASSTRGGYYEQYF. CDR3 sequence (DNA): TGTGCCAGCAGTACCCGGGGGGGGTACTACGAGCAGTACTTC.

This chain joins TRBV5-4 and TRBJ1-1; unclear D gene. Germline CDR1 reads SGHNT; CDR2 reads YYREEE (reference sequence). The CDR3 loop spans 16 amino acids. V was clipped by 0 bases and J by 1 base, with 13 bases between them. The CDR3 region has the DNA TGTGCCAGCAGCTTGGCCTTTGGAGGGCCGAACACTGAAGCTTTCTTT. Translated: CASSLAFGGPNTEAFF.

The chain couples TRBV6-5 to TRBJ2-3; the D is unclear. This CDR3 has 14 amino acids. The germline V gene encodes CDR1 MNHEY and CDR2 SVGAGI. The V end lost 4 bases, the J end lost 1 base, and 9 bases lay between the germline ends. As DNA, the CDR3 is TGTGCCAGCAGTTCCGCGTGGCGCACAGATACGCAGTATTTT. Protein sequence: CASSSAWRTDTQYF.

There are a few counts of this clone. The chain is built from TRBV28 and TRBJ2-1, with D possibly being TRBD2 (6 bases). CDR1 is MDHEN, CDR2 SYDVKM, per germline. V lost 3 bases to trimming and J lost 10 bases, with 13 bases between them. CDR3 length equals 13 residues. The CDR3 here is CASSFGGGIEQFF. The CDR3 nucleotides are TGTGCCAGCAGTTTTGGGGGAGGCATCGAGCAGTTCTTC.

The chain joins TRBV7-2 to TRBJ2-3, with 9 bases identical to TRBD1. CDR1 is SGHTA and CDR2 is FQGNSA in the germline V gene. The trim removed 6 bases at V and 3 bases at J, leaving 10 bases unmatched. CDR3 size: 16 residues. CDR3 in amino acids: CASSVGWTGETDTQYF. The CDR3 nucleotides read TGTGCCAGCAGTGTAGGGTGGACAGGGGAGACAGATACGCAGTATTTT.

This clone was detected only a few times. J is TRBJ2-5 and V is TRBV28; D assignment may be TRBD1 or TRBD2 (5 bases each). The V gene lost 5 bases and the J gene lost 6 bases, with 31 bases spanning the gap. Germline lookup yields CDR1 MDHEN and CDR2 SYDVKM. The CDR3 is 19 amino acids. The CDR3 is CASSPTFGPIGTIGKTQYF. The CDR3 DNA reads TGTGCCAGCAGTCCCACTTTTGGGCCTATCGGGACGATCGGAAAGACCCAGTACTTC.

The chain recombines TRBV30 with TRBJ2-2; D call uncertain. This CDR3 contains 16 residues. Germline loops: CDR1 GTSNPN, CDR2 SVGIG (reference sequence). Trimming cost V 0 bases and J 1 base, with 12 bases left between them. CDR3 DNA sequence: TGTGCCTGGAGTGTGCTAAGGTCGGGGAACACCGGGGAGCTGTTTTTT. As protein: CAWSVLRSGNTGELFF.

This clone is medium-sized within its sample. V gene TRBV19 combines with J gene TRBJ2-1; D perhaps matches TRBD2 (6 bases). This CDR3 has 14 residues. Looked up from germline, CDR1 is LNHDA and CDR2 is SQIVND (reference sequence). Between the trimmed V and J ends, which lost 3 bases and 7 bases, there was a span of 13 bases. The DNA of the CDR3 is TGTGCCAGTAGTATCGGCGGGACGAGGAATGAGCAGTTCTTC. Translating it yields CASSIGGTRNEQFF.

The chain employs TRBV2 and TRBJ2-3; D gene uncertain. V lost 5 bases to trimming and J lost 5 bases, with 11 bases between them. Germline CDR1 and CDR2: SNHLY and FYNNEI. The CDR3 has 13 residues. The CDR3 is CASSTEFGDTQYF. The CDR3 DNA sequence: TGTGCCAGCAGTACTGAATTTGGAGATACGCAGTATTTT.

The rearrangement joins TRBV7-8 to TRBJ2-2; D perhaps matches TRBD1 (5 bases). Per germline, CDR1 SGHVS and CDR2 FQNEAQ. The CDR3 has 13 amino acids. V dropped 5 bases and J dropped 5 bases, with 9 bases sitting between them. This CDR3 is CASSHQGTGELFF. The CDR3 nucleotides read TGTGCCAGCAGCCACCAGGGTACCGGGGAGCTGTTTTTT.

This chain joins TRBV9 and TRBJ1-5, with D hard to call. Germline assignment: CDR1 SGDLS and CDR2 YYNGEE. V dropped 4 bases and J dropped 0 bases, with 11 bases sitting between them. The CDR3 has 15 amino acids. The CDR3 spells CASSSDQNSNQPQHF. Written as DNA, the CDR3 is TGTGCCAGCAGCTCCGACCAAAATAGCAATCAGCCCCAGCATTTT. The full variable domain, in which reference TRBV9 and TRBJ1-5 provide the parts outside the CDR3, is DSGVTQTPKHLITATGQRVTLRCSPRSGDLSVYWYQQSLDQGLQFLIQYYNGEERAKGNILERFSAQQFPDLHSELNLSSLELGDSALYFCASSSDQNSNQPQHFGDGTRLSIL.

This sequence joins TRBV2 and TRBJ1-1, with D perhaps TRBD1 (6 bases). The ends were cut back, 2 bases at V and 3 bases at J, with 10 bases in the middle. The CDR3 has 14 residues. Germline loops: CDR1 SNHLY, CDR2 FYNNEI. The DNA for the CDR3 is TGTGCCAGCAGTGAAAACAGGGATGACACTGAAGCTTTCTTT. Translating gives CASSENRDDTEAFF. The whole variable domain, filled in from reference TRBV2 and TRBJ1-1, reads EPEVTQTPSHQVTQMGQEVILRCVPISNHLYFYWYRQILGQKVEFLVSFYNNEISEKSEIFDDQFSVERPDGSNFTLKIRSTKLEDSAMYFCASSENRDDTEAFFGQGTRLTVV.

This sequence joins TRBV5-1 and TRBJ2-3, with a possible D match to TRBD1 (7 bases). V lost 3 bases to trimming and J lost 1 base, with 12 bases between them. From germline, CDR1 is SGHRS and CDR2 YFSETQ. The CDR3 is made up of 15 amino acids. DNA for the CDR3: TGCGCCAGCAGCTCTTGGAGGGGGCGCACAGATACGCAGTATTTT. This codes for CASSSWRGRTDTQYF.

The chain uses TRBV18 and TRBJ2-1; either TRBD1 or TRBD2 may fit D (5 bases each). Trimming removed 8 bases from V and 8 bases from J, with 19 bases in between. This CDR3 has 14 amino acids. Germline V lookup: CDR1 KGHSH, CDR2 LQKENI. The CDR3 bases are TGTGCCAGCGCGTTACGGGACCCCGGGTATGAGCAGTTCTTC. Translation gives CASALRDPGYEQFF. Combining the CDR3 with reference TRBV18 and TRBJ2-1 gives the whole variable domain NAGVMQNPRHLVRRRGQEARLRCSPMKGHSHVYWYRQLPEEGLKFMVYLQKENIIDESGMPKERFSAEFPKEGPSILRIQQVVRGDSAAYFCASALRDPGYEQFFGPGTRLTVL.